The 10 T cell receptor beta chains below were found in one sample sequenced in a study of CD8+ T cells in alopecia areata. Treatment reported: oral pan-JAK inhibitor, 5-10 mg twice daily. In each case, RNA was isolated and then reverse transcribed into cDNA as the sequencing template. Sequencing was performed with immunoSEQ multiplex PCR; in TCRdb, only in-frame clones are kept and a portion is missing. This table has some 170,000 clones, 53% appearing once. Sequences were derived from CD8+ T cells sorted from blood, sampled at week 24, from a patient treated with tofacitinib. Every receptor here comes from a human donor with alopecia areata.

The sample holds a few counts of this clone. The chain carries TRBV7-9 and TRBJ1-1; D uncertain. Looked up from germline, CDR1 is SEHNR and CDR2 is FQNEAQ (reference sequence). Trimming left V 4 bases short and J 3 bases short, with 15 bases between. The CDR3 has 15 residues. For the CDR3, the DNA is TGTGCCAGCAGCTCCGGTTTGAGGACGGACACTGAAGCTTTCTTT. As protein: CASSSGLRTDTEAFF. The whole variable domain, remainder taken from reference TRBV7-9 and TRBJ1-1, is DTGVSQNPRHKITKRGQNVTFRCDPISEHNRLYWYRQTLGQGPEFLTYFQNEAQLEKSRLLSDRFSAERPKGSFSTLEIQRTEQGDSAMYLCASSSGLRTDTEAFFGQGTRLTVV.

The chain links TRBV11-1 to TRBJ2-1, with D hard to call. This CDR3 has 14 residues. The ends were cut back, 6 bases at V and 4 bases at J, with 13 bases in the middle. Per the germline V gene, CDR1 is SGHAT and CDR2 is FQDESV (reference sequence). The CDR3 DNA is TGTGCCAGCAGGACCACTGGGAAGTACAATGAGCAGTTCTTC. Its protein is CASRTTGKYNEQFF.

V is TRBV29-1 and J is TRBJ2-7; a possible D gene is TRBD2 (5 bases). Germline CDR1 is SQVTM and CDR2 is ANQGSEA. This CDR3 spans 16 amino acids. Trimming took off 0 bases at V and 0 bases at J, with 15 bases between the two ends. CDR3: CSVEDRGAVGSYEQYF. In nucleotides, the CDR3 is TGCAGCGTTGAAGATCGGGGTGCGGTGGGCTCCTACGAGCAGTACTTC.

The chain joins TRBV7-8 to TRBJ2-7, with a weak D call TRBD1 (6 bases). The V and J ends lost 1 base and 6 bases respectively, with 13 bases between them. There are 14 residues in the CDR3. Germline CDR1 is SGHVS and CDR2 is FQNEAQ. The CDR3 bases are TGTGCCAGCAGCTTAGGGGCAGGGGCCGTCGAGCAGTACTTC. This codes for CASSLGAGAVEQYF. Looking up the rest from reference TRBV7-8 and TRBJ2-7 gives the full variable domain: GAGVSQSPRYKVAKRGQDVALRCDPISGHVSLFWYQQALGQGPEFLTYFQNEAQLDKSGLPSDRFFAERPEGSVSTLKIQRTQQEDSAVYLCASSLGAGAVEQYFGPGTRLTVT.

The CDR3 DNA is TGTGCCAGCAGTGAAGCCCCCCAAGGGGGTCAGCCCCAGCATTTT. Its protein is CASSEAPQGGQPQHF. The chain carries TRBV2 and TRBJ1-5, with D tentatively TRBD1 (6 bases). Trimming removed 0 bases at V and 6 bases at J, with 12 bases between. From germline, CDR1 is SNHLY and CDR2 FYNNEI. This CDR3 region has 15 residues.

This clone was observed a single time. The genes are TRBV11-2 and TRBJ2-7; the D is unclear. Germline values: CDR1 SGHAT, CDR2 FQNNGV. The CDR3 has 11 residues. V was trimmed by 2 bases and J by 6 bases, leaving 5 bases between them. CDR3 DNA: TGTGCCAGCAGCTTATCCCCCGAGCAGTACTTC. Its translation is CASSLSPEQYF.

The V gene is TRBV14, the J gene TRBJ1-5, with D perhaps matching TRBD1 (5 bases). Deletions cut 4 bases from V and 7 bases from J, with 11 bases between. This CDR3 spans 13 amino acids. Germline V gene sequence: CDR1 SGHDN, CDR2 FVKESK. CDR3 protein: CASSPGPLQPQHF. CDR3 coding DNA: TGTGCCAGCAGCCCAGGGCCTTTACAGCCCCAGCATTTT.

This clone was seen just once. The chain combines TRBV11-2 with TRBJ2-3, with 7 bases matching TRBD1. The V segment lost 5 bases and the J segment 0 bases; nucleotides outside the gene matches: 5. The CDR3 contains 15 residues. Germline V gene sequence: CDR1 SGHAT, CDR2 FQNNGV. CDR3 residues: CASSTDRVSTDTQYF. The CDR3 DNA sequence: TGTGCCAGCAGCACCGACAGGGTCAGCACAGATACGCAGTATTTT.

The CDR3 loop reads CASMITGTLVKFF. In DNA form, the CDR3 reads TGTGCCAGTATGATCACAGGGACGTTGGTTAAGTTCTTC. This chain connects TRBV19 to TRBJ2-1, with D maybe TRBD1 (6 bases). V lost 7 bases to trimming and J lost 14 bases, with 21 bases between them. CDR1 and CDR2 from the germline V gene are LNHDA and SQIVND (reference sequence). This CDR3 spans 13 amino acids.

The rearrangement uses TRBV19 and TRBJ1-3; no clear D gene. The germline V and J ends were trimmed by 3 bases and 2 bases, with 11 bases remaining between them. Germline values: CDR1 LNHDA, CDR2 SQIVND (reference sequence). This CDR3 spans 15 amino acids. The CDR3 region has the DNA TGTGCCAGTAGTATTAACCCAACTCCTGGAAACACCATATATTTT. It encodes CASSINPTPGNTIYF.